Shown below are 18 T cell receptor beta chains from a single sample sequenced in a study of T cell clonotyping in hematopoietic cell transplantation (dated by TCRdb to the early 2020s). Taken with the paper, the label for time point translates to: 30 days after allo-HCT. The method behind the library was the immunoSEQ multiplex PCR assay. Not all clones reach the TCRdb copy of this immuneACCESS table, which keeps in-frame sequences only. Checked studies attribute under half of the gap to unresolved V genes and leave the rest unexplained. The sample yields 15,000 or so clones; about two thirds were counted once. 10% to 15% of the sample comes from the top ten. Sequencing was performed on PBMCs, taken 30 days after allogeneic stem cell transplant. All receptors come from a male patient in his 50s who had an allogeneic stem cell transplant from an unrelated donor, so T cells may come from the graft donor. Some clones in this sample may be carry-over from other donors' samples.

The CDR3 nucleotides are TGCGCCAGCAGCCAAGAAGTAGGGAGCAAGCAGTACTTC. It encodes CASSQEVGSKQYF. The genes are TRBV4-1 and TRBJ2-7; D may be TRBD2 (5 bases). This CDR3 is 13 amino acids long. CDR1 and CDR2 (germline): MGHRA, YSYEKL. Trimming shortened V by 0 bases and J by 8 bases, and 11 bases separated the two germline ends.

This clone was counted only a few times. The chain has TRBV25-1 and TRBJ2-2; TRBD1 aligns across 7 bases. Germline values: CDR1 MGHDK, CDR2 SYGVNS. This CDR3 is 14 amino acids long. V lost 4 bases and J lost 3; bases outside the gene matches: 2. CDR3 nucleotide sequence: TGTGCCAGCAGTGTGCAGGGGGACACCGGGGAGCTGTTTTTT. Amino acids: CASSVQGDTGELFF.

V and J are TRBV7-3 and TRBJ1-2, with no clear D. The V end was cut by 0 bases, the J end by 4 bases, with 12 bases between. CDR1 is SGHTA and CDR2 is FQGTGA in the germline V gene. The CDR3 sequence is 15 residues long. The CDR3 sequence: CASSLTNSGLYGYTF. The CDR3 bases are TGTGCCAGCAGCTTAACCAACAGCGGACTCTATGGCTACACCTTC.

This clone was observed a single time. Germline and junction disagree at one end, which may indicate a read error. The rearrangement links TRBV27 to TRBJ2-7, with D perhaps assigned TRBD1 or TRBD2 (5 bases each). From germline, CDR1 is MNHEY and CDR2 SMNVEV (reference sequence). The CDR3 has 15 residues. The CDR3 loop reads CASSSGTAPLGERYF. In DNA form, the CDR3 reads TGTGCCAGCAGTTCCGGGACCGCCCCCTTAGGCGAGCGGTACTTC.

The CDR3 region is CSVERGGANVLTF. The CDR3 nucleotides are TGCAGCGTTGAACGGGGTGGGGCCAACGTCCTGACTTTC. The V call is TRBV29-1, the J call TRBJ2-6; a possible D gene is TRBD2 (5 bases). The germline V gene encodes CDR1 SQVTM and CDR2 ANQGSEA. The CDR3 is made up of 13 amino acids. Trimming took 2 bases from V and 3 from J, leaving 5 bases between them.

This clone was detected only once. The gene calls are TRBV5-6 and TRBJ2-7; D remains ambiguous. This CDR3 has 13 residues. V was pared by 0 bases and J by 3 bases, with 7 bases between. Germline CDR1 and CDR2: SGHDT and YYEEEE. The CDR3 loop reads CASSLAKRYEQYF. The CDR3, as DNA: TGTGCCAGCAGCTTGGCTAAGCGCTACGAGCAGTACTTC.

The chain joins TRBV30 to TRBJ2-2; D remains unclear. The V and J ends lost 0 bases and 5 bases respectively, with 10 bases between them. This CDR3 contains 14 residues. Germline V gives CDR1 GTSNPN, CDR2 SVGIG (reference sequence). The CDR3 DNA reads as TGTGCCTGGAGTGTAGGACGGTTGACCGGGGAGCTGTTTTTT. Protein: CAWSVGRLTGELFF.

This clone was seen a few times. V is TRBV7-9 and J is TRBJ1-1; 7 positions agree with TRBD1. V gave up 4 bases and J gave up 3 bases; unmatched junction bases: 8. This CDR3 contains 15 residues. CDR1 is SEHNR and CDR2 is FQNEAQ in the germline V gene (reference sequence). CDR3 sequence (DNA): TGTGCCAGCAGCTACCGACAGGGTATGGACACTGAAGCTTTCTTT. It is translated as CASSYRQGMDTEAFF.

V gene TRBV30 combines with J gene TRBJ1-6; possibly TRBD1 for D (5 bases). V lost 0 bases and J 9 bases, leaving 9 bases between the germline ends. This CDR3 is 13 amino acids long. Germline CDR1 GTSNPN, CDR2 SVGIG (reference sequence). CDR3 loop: CAWSVRGGSPLHF. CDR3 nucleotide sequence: TGTGCCTGGAGTGTACGGGGGGGTTCACCCCTCCACTTT.

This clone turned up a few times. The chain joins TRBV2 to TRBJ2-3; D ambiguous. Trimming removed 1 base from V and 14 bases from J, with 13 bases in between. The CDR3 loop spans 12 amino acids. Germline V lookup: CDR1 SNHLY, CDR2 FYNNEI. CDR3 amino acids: CASSEGPFGSYF. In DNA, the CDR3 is TGTGCCAGCAGTGAAGGACCGTTTGGGTCGTATTTT.

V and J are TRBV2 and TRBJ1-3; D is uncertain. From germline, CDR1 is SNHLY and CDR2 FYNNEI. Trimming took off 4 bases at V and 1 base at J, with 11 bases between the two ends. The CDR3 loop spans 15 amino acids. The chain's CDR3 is CASSVGLGSGNTIYF. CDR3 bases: TGTGCCAGCAGTGTTGGCCTAGGGTCTGGAAACACCATATATTTT.

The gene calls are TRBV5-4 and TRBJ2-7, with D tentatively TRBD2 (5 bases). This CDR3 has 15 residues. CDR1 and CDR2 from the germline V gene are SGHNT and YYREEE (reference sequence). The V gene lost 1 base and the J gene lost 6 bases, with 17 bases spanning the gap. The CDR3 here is CASSLSGGGNPEQYF. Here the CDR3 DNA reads TGTGCCAGCAGCTTGTCCGGCGGAGGTAATCCCGAGCAGTACTTC.

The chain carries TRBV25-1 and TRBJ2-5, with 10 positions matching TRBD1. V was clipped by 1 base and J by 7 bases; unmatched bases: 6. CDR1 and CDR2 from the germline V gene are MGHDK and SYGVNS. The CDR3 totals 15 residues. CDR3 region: CASSESDRGVGTQYF. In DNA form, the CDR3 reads TGTGCCAGCAGTGAATCGGACAGGGGGGTCGGGACCCAGTACTTC.

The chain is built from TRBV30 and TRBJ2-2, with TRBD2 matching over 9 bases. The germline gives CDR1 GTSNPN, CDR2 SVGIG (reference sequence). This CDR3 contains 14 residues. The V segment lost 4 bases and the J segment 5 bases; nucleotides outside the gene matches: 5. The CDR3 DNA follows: TGTGCCTGGATGAAGCGGGGGGAAACCGGGGAGCTGTTTTTT. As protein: CAWMKRGETGELFF.

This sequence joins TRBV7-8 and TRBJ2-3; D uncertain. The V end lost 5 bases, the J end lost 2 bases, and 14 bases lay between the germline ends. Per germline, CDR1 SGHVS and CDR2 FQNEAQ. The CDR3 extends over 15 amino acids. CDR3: CASSIEIATTDTQYF. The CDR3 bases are TGTGCCAGCAGCATAGAGATAGCTACCACAGATACGCAGTATTTT.

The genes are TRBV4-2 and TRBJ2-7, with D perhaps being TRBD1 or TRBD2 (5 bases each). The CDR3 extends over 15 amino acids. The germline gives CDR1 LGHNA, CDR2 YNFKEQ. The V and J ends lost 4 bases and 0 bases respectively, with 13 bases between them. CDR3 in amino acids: CASSLGGTDSYEQYF. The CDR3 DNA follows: TGTGCCAGCAGCCTTGGTGGGACGGACTCCTACGAGCAGTACTTC.

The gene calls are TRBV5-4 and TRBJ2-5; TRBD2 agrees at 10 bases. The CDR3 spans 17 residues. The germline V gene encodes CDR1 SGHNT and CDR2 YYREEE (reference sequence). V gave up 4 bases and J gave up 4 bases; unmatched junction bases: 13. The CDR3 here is CASSPALAGGEGETQYF. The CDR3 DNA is TGTGCCAGCAGCCCCGCGTTAGCGGGGGGCGAGGGAGAGACCCAGTACTTC. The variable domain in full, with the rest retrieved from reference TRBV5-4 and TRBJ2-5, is ETGVTQSPTHLIKTRGQQVTLRCSSQSGHNTVSWYQQALGQGPQFIFQYYREEENGRGNFPPRFSGLQFPNYSSELNVNALELDDSALYLCASSPALAGGEGETQYFGPGTRLLVL.

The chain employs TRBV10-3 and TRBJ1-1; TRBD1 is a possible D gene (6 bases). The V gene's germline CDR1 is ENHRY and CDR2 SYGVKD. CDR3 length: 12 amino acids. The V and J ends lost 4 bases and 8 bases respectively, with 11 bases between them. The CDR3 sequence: CAISGEGTEAFF. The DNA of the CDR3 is TGTGCCATCAGTGGGGAAGGGACAGAAGCTTTCTTT.